Presented here are 14 T cell receptor beta chains from one specimen sequenced in a study of cytomegalovirus exposure and HLA in healthy donors (dated by TCRdb to 2016 to 2017). Libraries were made using the immunoSEQ multiplex PCR assay. Entries here come from immuneACCESS through TCRdb and include only in-frame sequences with V and J called. Some clones fail to appear in such tables; in the studies checked, an unresolved V gene covers under half of the shortfall, and the cause of the remainder is unknown. This sample holds 200,000 to 250,000 clones; around 78% were observed only once. 4.5% to 6% of the sample goes to the ten largest clones. The sequencing input was PBMCs. These receptors all come from a woman under 30 in good health and CMV-seronegative.

The chain is built from TRBV30 and TRBJ2-2; D unresolved. The V end was cut by 6 bases, the J end by 0 bases, with 11 bases between. The CDR3 loop spans 14 amino acids. Germline V gene data show CDR1 as GTSNPN and CDR2 as SVGIG (reference sequence). As DNA, the CDR3 is TGTGCCTGCCAAGGACCTACGAACACCGGGGAGCTGTTTTTT. It translates to CACQGPTNTGELFF.

Turning to this clone: Other DNA variants within this sample encode the same CDR3. The gene calls are TRBV18 and TRBJ1-5; 9 positions match TRBD1. The CDR3 length is 15 residues. Germline trimming cut 6 bases from V and 0 bases from J; bases unmatched to any gene: 3. Germline V CDR1 and CDR2: KGHSH, LQKENI. The CDR3 here is CASSRDRDSNQPQHF. The CDR3 DNA reads TGTGCCAGCTCCCGGGACAGGGATAGCAATCAGCCCCAGCATTTT.

The chain is built from TRBV2 and TRBJ1-3; D unresolved. Deletions cut 8 bases from V and 0 bases from J, with 11 bases between. CDR3 size: 14 residues. CDR1 and CDR2 (germline): SNHLY, FYNNEI. In DNA, the CDR3 is TGTGCCAGCTCCCCACAGTTCTCTGGAAACACCATATATTTT. Translating gives CASSPQFSGNTIYF.

The CDR3: CASSLGRWNTEAFF. The CDR3 DNA is TGTGCCAGCAGCTTGGGTCGGTGGAACACTGAAGCTTTCTTT. The chain is built from TRBV11-2 and TRBJ1-1; D call uncertain. The length of the CDR3 is 14 residues. CDR1 is SGHAT and CDR2 is FQNNGV in the germline V gene. The V and J ends lost 3 bases and 1 base respectively, with 9 bases between them.

CDR3 coding DNA: TGTGCCAGCAGTCAGGGACAGGGGGGCTATGGCTACACCTTC. Translating it yields CASSQGQGGYGYTF. The chain recombines TRBV6-5 with TRBJ1-2, with TRBD1 matching 11 bases. With V trimmed by 5 bases and J by 4 bases, 3 bases remained unmatched. CDR3 length equals 14 residues. Germline CDR1 reads MNHEY; CDR2 reads SVGAGI.

A word on this clone: A read error may produce the germline difference seen at one junction end. The gene calls are TRBV6-5 and TRBJ2-7; a weak D match, TRBD1 (7 bases). The CDR3 extends over 14 amino acids. Germline V lookup: CDR1 MNHEY, CDR2 SVGAGI. Written as DNA, the CDR3 is TGTGCCAGTAGAGGGCAGGGGGACTCCCACGAGCAGTACTTC. It translates to CASRGQGDSHEQYF.

This clone was found once. The chain has TRBV29-1 and TRBJ2-1; D ambiguous. The CDR3 sequence is 14 residues long. With 3 bases removed from V and 4 bases from J, the gap between germline ends came to 13 bases. The germline V gene has CDR1 SQVTM and CDR2 ANQGSEA. The CDR3 loop reads CSVEVAEMYNEQFF. Here the CDR3 DNA reads TGCAGCGTTGAGGTAGCCGAGATGTACAATGAGCAGTTCTTC.

The rearrangement links TRBV6-6 to TRBJ2-4, with 8 bases fitting TRBD1. Per the germline V gene, CDR1 is MNHNY and CDR2 is SVGAGI (reference sequence). This CDR3 has 16 amino acids. Trimming took 2 bases from V and 1 from J; bases not matched to a gene: 4. The CDR3 DNA follows: TGTGCCAGCAGTTACCCAGGGGGCATGGCCAAAAACATTCAGTACTTC. Translating gives CASSYPGGMAKNIQYF.

The gene calls are TRBV29-1 and TRBJ2-3, with D uncertain. This CDR3 has 13 residues. Germline-derived CDR1 and CDR2 are SQVTM and ANQGSEA. Trimming removed 4 bases at V and 0 bases at J, with 8 bases between. In DNA form, the CDR3 reads TGCAGCGTTGCAGTGGATAGCACAGATACGCAGTATTTT. Translation: CSVAVDSTDTQYF.

This chain links TRBV11-2 with TRBJ1-1; 7 positions match TRBD1. CDR1 and CDR2 from the germline V gene are SGHAT and FQNNGV. This CDR3 is built from 15 residues. The V gene end was trimmed by 0 bases and the J gene end by 8 bases; junction bases not matched to a gene: 9. Here the CDR3 reads CASSLDFGQVLEAFF. CDR3 bases: TGTGCCAGCAGCTTAGACTTTGGACAGGTGTTGGAAGCTTTCTTT.

The rearrangement uses TRBV27 and TRBJ2-3; D gene unclear. Trimming removed 5 bases at V and 9 bases at J, with 12 bases between. The CDR3 length is 12 residues. CDR1 is MNHEY, CDR2 SMNVEV, per germline (reference sequence). The CDR3 coding sequence is TGTGCCAGCAGTGACGTAAGCCTGACGCAGTATTTT. Its translation is CASSDVSLTQYF.

The chain combines TRBV4-1 with TRBJ1-2; possible D gene TRBD1, 6 bases. Germline-derived CDR1 and CDR2 are MGHRA and YSYEKL. Trimming took off 3 bases at V and 0 bases at J, with 11 bases between the two ends. The CDR3 contains 15 residues. This CDR3 reads CASSHMTGANYGYTF. The CDR3 DNA is TGCGCCAGCAGCCATATGACAGGAGCTAACTATGGCTACACCTTC.

This sequence joins TRBV5-4 and TRBJ2-4; TRBD2 agrees at 8 bases. The CDR3 has 18 residues. V was clipped by 0 bases and J by 3 bases; unmatched bases: 11. CDR1 and CDR2 (germline): SGHNT, YYREEE (reference sequence). DNA of the CDR3: TGTGCCAGCAGCTTGGGAGGGCCTAGCGGGCGGGACAAAAACATTCAGTACTTC. It yields the protein CASSLGGPSGRDKNIQYF.

The rearrangement joins TRBV27 to TRBJ2-1, with D possibly matching TRBD2 (5 bases). Trimming removed 6 bases at V and 0 bases at J, with 18 bases between. In germline, CDR1 is MNHEY, CDR2 SMNVEV (reference sequence). The CDR3 contains 17 residues. The CDR3: CASSPKRAGSSYNEQFF. In DNA form, the CDR3 reads TGTGCCAGCAGCCCCAAGAGGGCAGGAAGCTCCTACAATGAGCAGTTCTTC.